What follows are 16 T cell receptor beta chains derived from one specimen sequenced in a study of blood T cell repertoires in COVID-19. Measured with immunoSEQ multiplex PCR; TCRdb has only the in-frame clones, and not every one. The sample yields fewer than 400,000 clones, 80% to 90% seen once. The material sequenced was PBMCs or T cells enriched from blood (not recorded which). These receptors originate from a woman between 45 and 60 years old who had recovered from COVID-19.

V and J are TRBV12-3 or TRBV12-4 and TRBJ2-5, with a tentative D call TRBD2 (6 bases). V lost 3 bases and J 6 bases, leaving 11 bases between the germline ends. The CDR3 runs to 13 residues. The CDR3 reads CASSLRRGKTQYF. DNA of the CDR3: TGTGCCAGCAGTTTGAGGAGGGGTAAGACCCAGTACTTC.

The CDR3: CASSPRDRVISGNTIYF. CDR3 DNA: TGTGCCAGCAGTCCAAGGGACAGGGTCATTTCCGGAAACACCATATATTTT. V usage is TRBV28 and J usage is TRBJ1-3; 9 bases align to TRBD1. The germline V gene encodes CDR1 MDHEN and CDR2 SYDVKM. The CDR3 consists of 17 residues. Trimming removed 5 bases from V and 4 bases from J; junction bases left unmatched: 12. Filled out from reference TRBV28 and TRBJ1-3, the complete variable domain reads DVKVTQSSRYLVKRTGEKVFLECVQDMDHENMFWYRQDPGLGLRLIYFSYDVKMKEKGDIPEGYSVSREKKERFSLILESASTNQTSMYLCASSPRDRVISGNTIYFGEGSWLTVV.

The V and J genes are TRBV10-3 and TRBJ1-5, with D unclear. The ends were cut back, 11 bases at V and 0 bases at J, with 8 bases in the middle. The CDR3 runs to 12 residues. The germline V gene encodes CDR1 ENHRY and CDR2 SYGVKD. In nucleotides, the CDR3 is TGTGCCTCAGGACTTAGCAATCAGCCCCAGCATTTT. Amino acids: CASGLSNQPQHF.

V and J are TRBV5-1 and TRBJ1-2; TRBD1 matches 7 bases. The CDR3 length is 16 residues. The trim removed 4 bases at V and 8 bases at J, leaving 17 bases unmatched. The germline gives CDR1 SGHRS, CDR2 YFSETQ. The CDR3 DNA follows: TGCGCCAGCAGCCCGAGAAAAGACAGGGTTCCTTTGGGCTACACCTTC. Translation: CASSPRKDRVPLGYTF.

The rearrangement links TRBV5-6 to TRBJ1-2; D is possibly TRBD1 (6 bases). This CDR3 comprises 13 residues. V was pared by 0 bases and J by 4 bases, with 7 bases between. Germline CDR1 and CDR2: SGHDT and YYEEEE. CDR3 residues: CASSLEQGYGYTF. The CDR3 DNA follows: TGTGCCAGCAGCTTGGAACAGGGCTATGGCTACACCTTC.

This sequence joins TRBV19 and TRBJ1-3; D gene uncertain. The CDR3 spans 14 residues. Germline V gene lookup returns CDR1 LNHDA and CDR2 SQIVND (reference sequence). Trimming took 5 bases from V and 4 from J, leaving 12 bases between them. Here the CDR3 DNA reads TGTGCCAGTAGTGTCGGGGATCTCGGAAACACCATATATTTT. Its translation: CASSVGDLGNTIYF.

The V gene is TRBV19, the J gene TRBJ1-4, with 7 bases aligning to TRBD1. The CDR3 is 15 residues long. Germline trimming cut 8 bases from V and 7 bases from J; bases unmatched to any gene: 13. The germline V gene has CDR1 LNHDA and CDR2 SQIVND (reference sequence). CDR3 nucleotide sequence: TGTGCCAGTGAGGCCCCCGGGACAGTCCGTGAAAAACTGTTTTTT. Its protein is CASEAPGTVREKLFF.

The J gene is TRBJ1-6, the V gene TRBV2; 9 bases match TRBD1. In germline, CDR1 is SNHLY, CDR2 FYNNEI. V was clipped by 7 bases and J by 9 bases; unmatched bases: 13. There are 16 residues in the CDR3. DNA for the CDR3: TGTGCCAGCAACCAGGGCGGGACAGGGATTGGTTCACCCCTCCACTTT. This translates into CASNQGGTGIGSPLHF.

This rearrangement joins TRBV7-2 to TRBJ1-6; perhaps TRBD1 as D (5 bases). Per the germline V gene, CDR1 is SGHTA and CDR2 is FQGNSA. The ends were cut back, 2 bases at V and 6 bases at J, with 23 bases in the middle. The CDR3 has 19 amino acids. The CDR3 is CASSLLAAPLQGGNSPLHF. CDR3 bases: TGTGCCAGCAGCTTACTCGCGGCGCCTTTGCAGGGAGGTAATTCACCCCTCCACTTT.

The chain links TRBV6-2 or TRBV6-3 to TRBJ1-5, with 7 bases lining up with TRBD1. This CDR3 has 14 amino acids. The J segment lost 3 bases and the V segment lost 5 bases, leaving 4 bases of the junction unmatched. Germline CDR1 MNHEY, CDR2 SVGEGT. The CDR3 DNA follows: TGTGCCAGCAGTAGAACAGGGGTCAATCAGCCCCAGCATTTT. Translated: CASSRTGVNQPQHF.

V usage is TRBV3-1 (or the pseudogene TRBV3-2) and J usage is TRBJ2-5, with D perhaps TRBD1 (6 bases). Germline CDR1 reads LGHDT; CDR2 reads YNNKEL (reference sequence). The V end lost 7 bases, the J end lost 7 bases, and 13 bases lay between the germline ends. This CDR3 region has 12 residues. The CDR3 sequence: CASKMEGGTQYF. The CDR3 coding sequence is TGTGCCAGCAAAATGGAAGGGGGGACCCAGTACTTC.

This clone showed up just once. The V and J genes are TRBV12-3 or TRBV12-4 and TRBJ1-2; D call uncertain. The ends were cut back, 3 bases at V and 0 bases at J, with 2 bases in the middle. The CDR3 is 12 amino acids. The CDR3 spells CASSFSNYGYTF. The CDR3 nucleotides are TGTGCCAGCAGTTTCTCTAACTATGGCTACACCTTC.

V and J are TRBV28 and TRBJ1-2; tentative D call: TRBD1 (5 bases). CDR1 is MDHEN and CDR2 is SYDVKM in the germline V gene. CDR3 size: 13 residues. The V and J ends lost 6 bases and 8 bases respectively, with 16 bases between them. CDR3 in DNA: TGTGCCAGCAGCCAAGATCGACCAGGGGGCTACACCTTC. This translates into CASSQDRPGGYTF.

The chain couples TRBV5-1 to TRBJ2-2; D perhaps matches TRBD1 (6 bases). Germline lookup yields CDR1 SGHRS and CDR2 YFSETQ. The V end lost 6 bases, the J end lost 0 bases, and 9 bases lay between the germline ends. The CDR3 sequence is 14 residues long. The CDR3 is CASTDRSNTGELFF. The CDR3 DNA follows: TGCGCCAGCACCGACAGGTCGAACACCGGGGAGCTGTTTTTT.

This chain joins TRBV7-9 and TRBJ1-5; D call uncertain. Trimming cost V 5 bases and J 5 bases, with 13 bases left between them. Germline-derived CDR1 and CDR2 are SEHNR and FQNEAQ (reference sequence). The CDR3 runs 14 residues. CDR3 bases: TGTGCCAGCAGCCAGGACTGGTCCGATCAGCCCCAGCATTTT. Amino acids: CASSQDWSDQPQHF.

In this sample, this clone turned up many times. This CDR3 reads CASSSGSSNEKLFF. Written as DNA, the CDR3 is TGCGCCAGCAGTTCCGGGTCGAGCAATGAAAAACTGTTTTTT. The chain combines TRBV5-1 with TRBJ1-4; D unresolved. Germline V gene sequence: CDR1 SGHRS, CDR2 YFSETQ. The V end was cut by 5 bases, the J end by 5 bases, with 13 bases between. This CDR3 comprises 14 residues.